Listed here are 31 T cell receptor beta chains from one sample, sequenced in a study of blood T cell repertoires in COVID-19. This table comes from immunoSEQ multiplex PCR, and its TCRdb copy is limited to in-frame clones, with some not included. The repertoire holds 200,000 to 250,000 clones, with 88% as singletons. Sequenced input: peripheral blood. The source of these receptors is a man in his late teens or twenties with active or convalescent COVID-19.

This sequence joins TRBV27 and TRBJ1-5; a possible D gene is TRBD1 (6 bases). The germline CDR1 and CDR2 sequences are MNHEY and SMNVEV (reference sequence). The ends were cut back, 4 bases at V and 4 bases at J, with 11 bases in the middle. This CDR3 comprises 14 residues. CDR3 sequence reads: CASSSGQGNQPQHF. CDR3 nucleotides: TGTGCCAGCAGTTCGGGGCAGGGGAATCAGCCCCAGCATTTT.

The chain joins TRBV18 to TRBJ2-6; tentative D call: TRBD1 (6 bases). CDR3 length: 15 amino acids. Trimming took 5 bases from V and 12 from J, leaving 20 bases between them. The germline gives CDR1 KGHSH, CDR2 LQKENI. The chain's CDR3 is CASSSPTGSTPVLTF. The CDR3, as DNA: TGTGCCAGCTCATCTCCGACAGGCTCGACTCCCGTCCTGACTTTC.

The chain has TRBV5-1 and TRBJ1-6; 9 nucleotides line up with TRBD1. The CDR3 is 15 amino acids. V lost 2 bases, J lost 5 bases, and 2 bases stayed unmatched. Germline lookup yields CDR1 SGHRS and CDR2 YFSETQ. The CDR3 DNA is TGCGCCAGCAGCTTAGGGACAGGGAATAATTCACCCCTCCACTTT. Protein product: CASSLGTGNNSPLHF.

This clone appeared a few times. The V gene is TRBV28, the J gene TRBJ1-5, with 9 bases lining up with TRBD1. Trimming cost V 7 bases and J 7 bases; bases outside gene matches: 8. The germline gives CDR1 MDHEN, CDR2 SYDVKM. CDR3 length: 14 amino acids. CDR3 coding DNA: TGTGCCAGCACCAAAGACAGGGGGTTGCAGCCCCAGCATTTT. Its translation: CASTKDRGLQPQHF.

This clone was observed a handful of times. The genes are TRBV4-3 and TRBJ1-1, with D possibly being TRBD1 (5 bases). CDR1 LGHNA and CDR2 YSLEER come from the germline V gene. Trimming shortened V by 2 bases and J by 8 bases, and 15 bases separated the two germline ends. This CDR3 comprises 14 residues. The CDR3 DNA is TGCGCCAGCAGCCAATGGCAGGGTGTTATAGAAGCTTTCTTT. This sequence encodes CASSQWQGVIEAFF.

This clone turned up a few times. V is TRBV18 and J is TRBJ1-1, with TRBD1 identical over 9 bases. J lost 4 bases, V lost 3 bases, and 6 bases had no gene match. Germline V lookup: CDR1 KGHSH, CDR2 LQKENI. The CDR3 is 15 amino acids. The CDR3 protein is CASSPKGQGSTEAFF. The CDR3 bases are TGTGCCAGCTCACCTAAAGGACAGGGGAGCACTGAAGCTTTCTTT.

The chain has TRBV11-2 and TRBJ2-1; the match to TRBD2 covers 7 bases. The CDR3 consists of 15 residues. Germline-derived CDR1 and CDR2 are SGHAT and FQNNGV. V was clipped by 3 bases and J by 5 bases; unmatched bases: 7. CDR3 coding DNA: TGTGCCAGCAGCTTTCCCGGACGGGGGGACAATGAGCAGTTCTTC. Translated: CASSFPGRGDNEQFF.

This clone was detected once. This chain joins TRBV4-2 and TRBJ2-7; 11 positions agree with TRBD1. CDR1 is LGHNA, CDR2 YNFKEQ, per germline. V lost 0 bases, J lost 2 bases, and 6 bases stayed unmatched. The CDR3 has 17 amino acids. Here the CDR3 reads CASSQELAGQGAYEQYF. CDR3 nucleotides: TGTGCCAGCAGCCAAGAGCTGGCGGGACAGGGGGCCTACGAGCAGTACTTC.

This chain connects TRBV7-8 to TRBJ2-5, with D perhaps matching TRBD2 (5 bases). Trimming shortened V by 3 bases and J by 4 bases, and 9 bases separated the two germline ends. Per germline, CDR1 SGHVS and CDR2 FQNEAQ. CDR3 length: 13 residues. CDR3 amino acids: CASSLVGVETQYF. CDR3 DNA sequence: TGTGCCAGCAGCTTGGTGGGAGTAGAGACCCAGTACTTC.

The chain joins TRBV2 to TRBJ2-4; D might be TRBD1 (5 bases). The V and J ends lost 4 bases and 7 bases respectively, with 14 bases between them. This CDR3 comprises 14 residues. Per the germline V gene, CDR1 is SNHLY and CDR2 is FYNNEI. CDR3 amino acids: CASSGTSSMNIQYF. CDR3 DNA sequence: TGTGCCAGCAGTGGGACATCGAGCATGAACATTCAGTACTTC.

This rearrangement joins TRBV12-3 or TRBV12-4 to TRBJ1-6; tentative D call: TRBD1 (5 bases). This CDR3 has 13 amino acids. V lost 6 bases, J lost 7 bases, and 10 bases lay in between. The CDR3 coding sequence is TGTGCCAGCAGCATGACAGAGAATTCACCCCTCCACTTT. This encodes CASSMTENSPLHF.

The chain employs TRBV5-1 and TRBJ2-1; 16 nucleotides line up with TRBD2. The CDR3 totals 17 residues. With 0 bases clipped from V and 12 bases from J, the junction kept 9 bases outside the gene matches. The germline CDR1 and CDR2 sequences are SGHRS and YFSETQ. The CDR3: CASSLAGLAGGPDAQFF. The DNA for the CDR3 is TGCGCCAGCAGCTTGGCGGGACTAGCGGGAGGGCCAGATGCGCAGTTCTTC. Using reference TRBV5-1 and TRBJ2-1 for the parts outside the CDR3, the full variable domain is KAGVTQTPRYLIKTRGQQVTLSCSPISGHRSVSWYQQTPGQGLQFLFEYFSETQRNKGNFPGRFSGRQFSNSRSEMNVSTLELGDSALYLCASSLAGLAGGPDAQFFGPGTRLTVL.

The V call is TRBV13, the J call TRBJ2-7; TRBD2 matches at 7 bases. Unmatched junction bases numbered 12, after V lost 1 base and J lost 6 bases. Germline V gene sequence: CDR1 PRHDT, CDR2 FYEKMQ (reference sequence). This CDR3 comprises 16 residues. In DNA form, the CDR3 reads TGTGCCAGCAGCTTAGTTGGCGGGAGTCCCGGGGGCGAGCAGTACTTC. This sequence encodes CASSLVGGSPGGEQYF.

The J gene is TRBJ2-1, the V gene TRBV9, with 15 nucleotides matching TRBD2. The V gene's germline CDR1 is SGDLS and CDR2 YYNGEE. CDR3 length: 19 residues. J lost 9 bases, V lost 4 bases, and 17 bases had no gene match. CDR3 DNA: TGTGCCAGCAGCCATTGGGTAAGCGGGACTAGCGGGAGGTCCGGTGAGCAGTTCTTC. The encoded protein is CASSHWVSGTSGRSGEQFF.

The chain combines TRBV19 with TRBJ1-1; D unclear. The germline V gene has CDR1 LNHDA and CDR2 SQIVND (reference sequence). The CDR3 runs to 12 residues. The ends were cut back, 5 bases at V and 7 bases at J, with 11 bases in the middle. The CDR3 sequence: CASSPRGDEAFF. CDR3 nucleotides: TGTGCCAGTAGTCCCCGCGGAGATGAAGCTTTCTTT.

J is TRBJ2-7 and V is TRBV6-5; D call uncertain. The CDR3 spans 15 residues. Per the germline V gene, CDR1 is MNHEY and CDR2 is SVGAGI. The V end lost 4 bases, the J end lost 0 bases, and 13 bases lay between the germline ends. CDR3 in DNA: TGTGCCAGCAGTTCCCGACCAGGCCCCTCCTACGAGCAGTACTTC. Translation gives CASSSRPGPSYEQYF.

This chain uses TRBV29-1 with TRBJ2-1; 7 positions agree with TRBD1. V gave up 7 bases and J gave up 9 bases; unmatched junction bases: 3. Germline assignment: CDR1 SQVTM and CDR2 ANQGSEA. The CDR3 length is 10 residues. CDR3 in DNA: TGCAGCGCTGGACAGGCTGAGCAGTTCTTC. It yields the protein CSAGQAEQFF.

The chain has TRBV7-6 and TRBJ2-1; 8 bases are shared with TRBD2. The CDR3 spans 16 residues. CDR1 is SGHVS and CDR2 is FNYEAQ in the germline V gene. V was pared by 3 bases and J by 0 bases, with 4 bases of the junction left unmatched. CDR3 nucleotide sequence: TGTGCCAGCAGCTTCCTGAGCGGGAGCTCCTACAATGAGCAGTTCTTC. Translation: CASSFLSGSSYNEQFF.

This chain connects TRBV19 to TRBJ1-1; 7 bases fit TRBD1. Germline CDR1 LNHDA, CDR2 SQIVND (reference sequence). The CDR3 length is 14 residues. V dropped 6 bases and J dropped 0; count of bases not matched to a gene: 4. The CDR3 nucleotides are TGTGCCAGTAGGCAACAGGGGATGAACACTGAAGCTTTCTTT. This translates into CASRQQGMNTEAFF.

The chain carries TRBV19 and TRBJ2-6; 14 nucleotides line up with TRBD2. The CDR3 has 21 amino acids. Trimming at V came to 7 bases and at J to 0 bases, leaving 14 bases not matched to a gene. The germline CDR1 and CDR2 sequences are LNHDA and SQIVND (reference sequence). The CDR3 region is CASIDSYGLAGGLSGANVLTF. DNA for the CDR3: TGTGCCAGTATAGATTCTTATGGACTAGCGGGAGGACTCTCTGGGGCCAACGTCCTGACTTTC.

V gene TRBV2 combines with J gene TRBJ1-1; the D is unclear. CDR3 length equals 12 residues. Germline V gene sequence: CDR1 SNHLY, CDR2 FYNNEI. V lost 8 bases and J lost 6, with 13 bases in between. The CDR3 spells CASLGRAAEAFF. CDR3 bases: TGTGCCAGCCTGGGGAGGGCGGCTGAAGCTTTCTTT.

The CDR3 protein is CASSLGDSLWTEAFF. The CDR3 DNA sequence: TGTGCCAGCAGCTTAGGTGACAGCCTTTGGACTGAAGCTTTCTTT. The chain joins TRBV7-8 to TRBJ1-1, with D possibly matching TRBD1 (5 bases). V lost 1 base to trimming and J lost 5 bases, with 14 bases between them. This CDR3 is built from 15 residues. CDR1 is SGHVS, CDR2 FQNEAQ, per germline.

The V and J genes are TRBV18 and TRBJ1-1; D not resolved. CDR3 size: 13 residues. Germline values: CDR1 KGHSH, CDR2 LQKENI. The V gene lost 2 bases and the J gene lost 8 bases, with 12 bases spanning the gap. The CDR3 reads CASSPLKLWEAFF. CDR3 in DNA: TGTGCCAGCTCACCATTAAAACTCTGGGAAGCTTTCTTT. The full variable domain, its missing parts supplied by reference TRBV18 and TRBJ1-1, is NAGVMQNPRHLVRRRGQEARLRCSPMKGHSHVYWYRQLPEEGLKFMVYLQKENIIDESGMPKERFSAEFPKEGPSILRIQQVVRGDSAAYFCASSPLKLWEAFFGQGTRLTVV.

The chain employs TRBV9 and TRBJ1-2; TRBD1 matches 8 bases. The CDR3 runs 16 residues. V lost 4 bases, J lost 1 base, and 9 bases stayed unmatched. The germline gives CDR1 SGDLS, CDR2 YYNGEE. CDR3 sequence reads: CASSTRTGKGNYGYTF. The CDR3 nucleotides are TGTGCCAGCAGCACCCGGACAGGGAAGGGTAACTATGGCTACACCTTC.

Comments on this clone: Other DNA variants within this sample encode the same CDR3. This sequence joins TRBV28 and TRBJ1-1; D is unresolved. V was cut by 4 bases and J by 1 base, with 7 bases left in between. Germline V gene lookup returns CDR1 MDHEN and CDR2 SYDVKM. The CDR3 is made up of 13 amino acids. The CDR3 bases are TGTGCCAGCAGTTCCCCGGGGAACACTGAAGCTTTCTTT. The encoded protein is CASSSPGNTEAFF.

In this sample, this clone turned up a few times. The chain has TRBV7-3 and TRBJ2-1, with D possibly matching TRBD2 (5 bases). Germline CDR1 reads SGHTA; CDR2 reads FQGTGA. With 0 bases removed from V and 0 bases from J, the gap between germline ends came to 12 bases. This CDR3 comprises 17 residues. CDR3 bases: TGTGCCAGCAGCTTAACTGGGCCTAGCCACTCCTACAATGAGCAGTTCTTC. Translation gives CASSLTGPSHSYNEQFF.

This clone appeared a single time. V and J are TRBV7-9 and TRBJ2-5; D perhaps matches TRBD1 (6 bases). V lost 5 bases to trimming and J lost 5 bases, with 18 bases between them. The CDR3 consists of 15 residues. The germline gives CDR1 SEHNR, CDR2 FQNEAQ (reference sequence). CDR3 protein: CASSVRGQFGETQYF. As DNA, the CDR3 is TGTGCCAGCAGCGTGCGAGGACAGTTTGGGGAGACCCAGTACTTC.

The chain is built from TRBV28 and TRBJ1-1, with D unclear. The CDR3 totals 17 residues. Trimming removed 3 bases at V and 1 base at J, with 18 bases between. CDR1 MDHEN and CDR2 SYDVKM come from the germline V gene. The CDR3 bases are TGTGCCAGCAGTTTCGGGTTCTTAGGGAGGTCGAACACTGAAGCTTTCTTT. Translating gives CASSFGFLGRSNTEAFF.

The V call is TRBV7-8, the J call TRBJ1-1; 7 nucleotides agree with TRBD1. This CDR3 has 16 residues. Germline V gene sequence: CDR1 SGHVS, CDR2 FQNEAQ. Losses at the gene ends were 4 bases for V and 0 bases for J; bases not matched to a gene: 8. The CDR3 coding sequence is TGTGCCAGCAGCTATGGGCAGGGGGGATTGAACACTGAAGCTTTCTTT. It specifies CASSYGQGGLNTEAFF.

The chain couples TRBV15 to TRBJ2-5; D possibly corresponds to TRBD1 (5 bases). Germline V CDR1 and CDR2: LNHNV, YYDKDF (reference sequence). V lost 8 bases and J 0 bases, leaving 13 bases between the germline ends. The CDR3 consists of 14 residues. The CDR3 protein is CATARQGNQETQYF. The CDR3 bases are TGTGCCACCGCTAGGCAGGGAAACCAAGAGACCCAGTACTTC.

This sequence joins TRBV29-1 and TRBJ1-4; D is uncertain. This CDR3 has 15 amino acids. The V end lost 4 bases, the J end lost 6 bases, and 18 bases lay between the germline ends. The germline V gene has CDR1 SQVTM and CDR2 ANQGSEA. The DNA for the CDR3 is TGCAGCGTTGGAAGAGGGAGCATGGAGTATGAAAAACTGTTTTTT. As protein: CSVGRGSMEYEKLFF.